Following are 13 T cell receptor beta chains from one sample sequenced in a study of shared clonotypes between healthy human individuals. Libraries were prepared by immunoSEQ multiplex PCR; TCRdb keeps only in-frame clonotypes and omits some of them. Of over a million clones in the sample, more than 75% were seen once. Sequencing was performed on memory CD4+ T cells from PBMCs. Subset given: CD45RA-negative fraction. These receptors all come from a man between 18 and 29 years old in good health. Some clones in this sample may be carry-over from other donors' samples.

J is TRBJ2-4 and V is TRBV28; D may be TRBD1 (8 bases). CDR1 is MDHEN, CDR2 SYDVKM, per germline. The CDR3 length is 15 residues. Trimming pared 5 bases from V and 2 bases from J, leaving 13 bases between. The DNA of the CDR3 is TGTGCCAGCAGTACAGGGGGGGGGACCAAAAACATTCAGTACTTC. Its translation: CASSTGGGTKNIQYF.

With regard to this clone: It is likely a read error: a sequence one base away is far more abundant. The chain is built from TRBV7-8 and TRBJ2-3; no clear D gene. The germline V gene encodes CDR1 SGHVS and CDR2 FQNEAQ. The CDR3 is 14 amino acids. Trimming stripped 1 base from V and 0 bases from J, with 5 bases between. This CDR3 reads CASSLDGSTDTQYF. The CDR3 DNA reads TGTGCCAGCAGCTTAGACGGGAGCACAGATACGCAGTATTTT.

The chain recombines TRBV28 with TRBJ1-1; D gene unclear. The CDR3 extends over 14 amino acids. V was trimmed by 6 bases and J by 4 bases, leaving 15 bases between them. The germline V gene has CDR1 MDHEN and CDR2 SYDVKM. Here the CDR3 DNA reads TGTGCCAGCAGACTAAGACCCCTTGCCACTGAAGCTTTCTTT. It translates to CASRLRPLATEAFF.

The chain links TRBV5-6 to TRBJ1-4, with 9 bases identical to TRBD1. V was pared by 4 bases and J by 6 bases, with 4 bases of the junction left unmatched. Germline V gene lookup returns CDR1 SGHDT and CDR2 YYEEEE. This CDR3 region has 14 residues. The CDR3 region has the DNA TGTGCCAGCAGCCCCACAGGGGGCTATGAAAAACTGTTTTTT. Protein: CASSPTGGYEKLFF.

The J gene is TRBJ2-7, the V gene TRBV27, with TRBD2 matching 10 bases. The germline V gene has CDR1 MNHEY and CDR2 SMNVEV (reference sequence). The CDR3 sequence is 14 residues long. J was trimmed by 6 bases and V by 3 bases; bases with no gene match: 5. The CDR3 region has the DNA TGTGCCAGCAGTTTTAATAGCGGGAGGACCGAGCAGTACTTC. Its protein product is CASSFNSGRTEQYF.

CDR3 nucleotide sequence: TGTGCCAGCAGCTATAGGCGGGGGAGCTCCTACAATGAGCAGTTCTTC. Protein product: CASSYRRGSSYNEQFF. This chain links TRBV28 with TRBJ2-1, with TRBD2 matching over 7 bases. V shed 6 bases, J shed 0 bases, and the junction held 8 bases outside the gene matches. The CDR3 totals 16 residues. Germline V lookup: CDR1 MDHEN, CDR2 SYDVKM.

The chain couples TRBV10-3 to TRBJ2-3; D may match TRBD1 or TRBD2 (5 bases each). The germline V gene has CDR1 ENHRY and CDR2 SYGVKD. This CDR3 comprises 21 residues. V dropped 6 bases and J dropped 1 base, with 32 bases sitting between them. The CDR3, as DNA: TGTGCCATCAGCCTCAGGCGGATCGGCGATTTCCGGGACCAAGGCACAGATACGCAGTATTTT. Its translation is CAISLRRIGDFRDQGTDTQYF.

The rearrangement uses TRBV28 and TRBJ2-7, with 9 bases aligning to TRBD1. V gave up 4 bases and J gave up 2 bases; unmatched junction bases: 9. CDR3 length equals 16 residues. Germline values: CDR1 MDHEN, CDR2 SYDVKM. The CDR3 sequence: CASSSPSGTGTYEQYF. The CDR3 nucleotides are TGTGCCAGCAGTTCGCCCTCTGGGACAGGGACCTACGAGCAGTACTTC.

A word on this clone: An end of the junction does not agree with germline; a read error may underlie this. The chain links TRBV7-2 to TRBJ2-4; a weak D match, TRBD1 (6 bases). This CDR3 spans 13 amino acids. Per the germline V gene, CDR1 is SGHTA and CDR2 is FQGNSA. The CDR3, as DNA: TGTGCCAGCAGCTTAGCGGAGGAGAGTAGGGGGTATTTC. Translated: CASSLAEESRGYF.

Comment on this clone: A far larger clone is a single base away, which makes a read error likely. V usage is TRBV29-1 and J usage is TRBJ1-1; 7 bases map to TRBD1. The J segment lost 4 bases and the V segment lost 6 bases, leaving 5 bases of the junction unmatched. This CDR3 comprises 12 residues. Germline CDR1 and CDR2: SQVTM and ANQGSEA. The CDR3 DNA sequence: TGCAGCGTCCTGACAGGGAGCACTGAAGCTTTCTTT. Translating gives CSVLTGSTEAFF.

The chain is built from TRBV19 and TRBJ2-3, with D possibly being TRBD1 (6 bases). Trimming stripped 8 bases from V and 2 bases from J, with 11 bases between. The germline gives CDR1 LNHDA, CDR2 SQIVND (reference sequence). The CDR3 sequence is 13 residues long. As DNA, the CDR3 is TGTGCCAGTGGGACACGCTACACAGATACGCAGTATTTT. This sequence encodes CASGTRYTDTQYF. Combining the CDR3 with reference TRBV19 and TRBJ2-3 gives the whole variable domain DGGITQSPKYLFRKEGQNVTLSCEQNLNHDAMYWYRQDPGQGLRLIYYSQIVNDFQKGDIAEGYSVSREKKESFPLTVTSAQKNPTAFYLCASGTRYTDTQYFGPGTRLTVL.

Worth noting for this clone: One junction end disagrees with the germline gene, perhaps due to a read error. Here the CDR3 DNA reads TGCGCCAGCAGCTCTACAGGGGCGCAAGAGGCCCAGTACTTC. Amino acid sequence: CASSSTGAQEAQYF. V usage is TRBV5-1 and J usage is TRBJ2-5; 7 positions agree with TRBD1. Germline loops: CDR1 SGHRS, CDR2 YFSETQ. CDR3 length equals 14 residues.

This clone was picked up a small number of times. V is TRBV7-7 and J is TRBJ2-5; D unresolved. The CDR3 spans 14 residues. The V end was cut by 5 bases, the J end by 2 bases, with 12 bases between. CDR1 is SSHAT and CDR2 is FNYEAQ in the germline V gene (reference sequence). The CDR3 DNA is TGTGCCAGCAGCCCGACGGGCAGACAAGAGACCCAGTACTTC. Protein: CASSPTGRQETQYF. Using reference TRBV7-7 and TRBJ2-5 for the parts outside the CDR3, the full variable domain is GAGVSQSPRYKVTKRGQDVTLRCDPISSHATLYWYQQALGQGPEFLTYFNYEAQPDKSGLPSDRFSAERPEGSISTLTIQRTEQRDSAMYRCASSPTGRQETQYFGPGTRLLVL.